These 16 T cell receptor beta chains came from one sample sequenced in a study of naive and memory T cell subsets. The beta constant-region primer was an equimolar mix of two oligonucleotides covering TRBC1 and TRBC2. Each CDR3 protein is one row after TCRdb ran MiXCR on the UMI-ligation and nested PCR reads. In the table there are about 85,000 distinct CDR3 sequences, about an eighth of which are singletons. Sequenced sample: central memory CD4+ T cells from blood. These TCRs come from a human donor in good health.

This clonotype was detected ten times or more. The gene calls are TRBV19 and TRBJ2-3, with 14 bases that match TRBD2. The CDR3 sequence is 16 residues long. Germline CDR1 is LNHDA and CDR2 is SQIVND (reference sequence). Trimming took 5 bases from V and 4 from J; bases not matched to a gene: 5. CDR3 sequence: CASSVGLAGESDTQYF. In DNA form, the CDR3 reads TGTGCCAGTAGTGTGGGACTAGCGGGAGAGTCAGATACGCAGTATTTT.

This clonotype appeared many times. CDR3 amino acids: CASSLARTNNEQFF. The CDR3 DNA is TGTGCCAGCAGCCTAGCACGGACCAACAATGAGCAGTTCTTC. This chain links TRBV11-2 with TRBJ2-1; weak D call: TRBD2 (5 bases). V was clipped by 5 bases and J by 5 bases, with 13 bases between them. This CDR3 contains 14 residues. Per germline, CDR1 SGHAT and CDR2 FQNNGV.

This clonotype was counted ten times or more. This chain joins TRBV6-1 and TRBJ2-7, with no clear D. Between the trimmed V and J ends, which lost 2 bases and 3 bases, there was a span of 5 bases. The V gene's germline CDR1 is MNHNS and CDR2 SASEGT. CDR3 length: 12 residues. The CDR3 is CASSERDYEQYF. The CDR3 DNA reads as TGTGCCAGCAGTGAACGTGACTACGAGCAGTACTTC.

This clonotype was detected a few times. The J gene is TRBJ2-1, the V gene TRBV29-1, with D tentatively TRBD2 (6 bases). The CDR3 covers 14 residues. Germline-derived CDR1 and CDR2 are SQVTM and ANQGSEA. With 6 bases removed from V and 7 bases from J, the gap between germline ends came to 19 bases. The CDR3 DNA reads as TGCAGCGTCATGGGCGGGATCGGATCAAATGAGCAGTTCTTC. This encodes CSVMGGIGSNEQFF.

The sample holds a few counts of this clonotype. CDR3 nucleotide sequence: TGTGCCACGACTCTTAGCGGAAAAGAGACCCAGTACTTC. It codes for CATTLSGKETQYF. The chain has TRBV10-3 and TRBJ2-5; D possibly corresponds to TRBD2 (6 bases). CDR1 and CDR2 (germline): ENHRY, SYGVKD. CDR3 length equals 13 residues. V was clipped by 10 bases and J by 3 bases, with 15 bases between them.

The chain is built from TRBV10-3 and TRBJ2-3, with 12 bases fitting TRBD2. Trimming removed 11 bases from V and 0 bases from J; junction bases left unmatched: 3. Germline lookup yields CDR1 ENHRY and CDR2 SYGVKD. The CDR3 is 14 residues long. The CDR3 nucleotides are TGTGCCGTCGGGACTAGCGGGAGCACAGATACGCAGTATTTT. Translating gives CAVGTSGSTDTQYF.

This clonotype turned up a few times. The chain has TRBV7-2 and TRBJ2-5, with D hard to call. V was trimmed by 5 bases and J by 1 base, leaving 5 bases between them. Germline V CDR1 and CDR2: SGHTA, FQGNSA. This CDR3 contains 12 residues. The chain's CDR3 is CASSKAQETQYF. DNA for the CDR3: TGTGCCAGCAGCAAAGCCCAAGAGACCCAGTACTTC.

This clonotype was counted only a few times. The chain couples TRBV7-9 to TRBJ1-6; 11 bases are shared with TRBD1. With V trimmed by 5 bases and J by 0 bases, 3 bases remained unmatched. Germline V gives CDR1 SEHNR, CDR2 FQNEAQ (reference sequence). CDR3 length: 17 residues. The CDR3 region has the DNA TGTGCCAGCAGCATCGGACAGGGGGCCTCCTATAATTCACCCCTCCACTTT. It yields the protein CASSIGQGASYNSPLHF.

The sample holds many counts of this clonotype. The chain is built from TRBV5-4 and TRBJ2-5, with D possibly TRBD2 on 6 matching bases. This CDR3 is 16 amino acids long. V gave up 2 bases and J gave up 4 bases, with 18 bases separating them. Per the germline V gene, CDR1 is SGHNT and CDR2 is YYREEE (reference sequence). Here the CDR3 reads CASSLAGGTSGETQYF. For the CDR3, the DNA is TGTGCCAGCAGCTTAGCAGGCGGGACCTCCGGAGAGACCCAGTACTTC.

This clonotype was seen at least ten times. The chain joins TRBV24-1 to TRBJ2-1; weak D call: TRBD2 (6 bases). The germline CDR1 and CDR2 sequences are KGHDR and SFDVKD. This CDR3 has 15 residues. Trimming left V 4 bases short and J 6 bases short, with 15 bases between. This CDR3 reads CATSDPGVLSNEQFF. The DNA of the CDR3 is TGTGCCACCAGTGACCCGGGGGTACTATCCAATGAGCAGTTCTTC.

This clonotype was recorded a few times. CDR3 coding DNA: TGCAGTGCCAGAACTAGCGGGACAGAGACCCAGTACTTC. Translating it yields CSARTSGTETQYF. This chain links TRBV20-1 with TRBJ2-5; 10 nucleotides line up with TRBD2. The V segment lost 6 bases and the J segment 4 bases; nucleotides outside the gene matches: 5. This CDR3 contains 13 residues. CDR1 and CDR2 from the germline V gene are DFQATT and SNEGSKA (reference sequence).

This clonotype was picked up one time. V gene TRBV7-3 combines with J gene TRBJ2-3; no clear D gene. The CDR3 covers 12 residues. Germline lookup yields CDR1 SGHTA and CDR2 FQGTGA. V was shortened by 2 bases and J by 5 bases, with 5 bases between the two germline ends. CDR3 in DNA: TGTGCCAGCAGCTTATACGAAGATACGCAGTATTTT. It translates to CASSLYEDTQYF. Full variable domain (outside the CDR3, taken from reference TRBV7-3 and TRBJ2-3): GAGVSQTPSNKVTEKGKYVELRCDPISGHTALYWYRQSLGQGPEFLIYFQGTGAADDSGLPNDRFFAVRPEGSVSTLKIQRTERGDSAVYLCASSLYEDTQYFGPGTRLTVL.

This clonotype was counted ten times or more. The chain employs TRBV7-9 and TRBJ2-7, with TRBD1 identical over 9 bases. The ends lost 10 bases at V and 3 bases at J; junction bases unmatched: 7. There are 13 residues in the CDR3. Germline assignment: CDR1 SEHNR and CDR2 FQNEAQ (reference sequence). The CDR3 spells CATFSTGGYEQYF. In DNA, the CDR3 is TGTGCCACCTTCTCGACAGGGGGCTACGAGCAGTACTTC. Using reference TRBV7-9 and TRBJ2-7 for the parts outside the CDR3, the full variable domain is DTGVSQNPRHKITKRGQNVTFRCDPISEHNRLYWYRQTLGQGPEFLTYFQNEAQLEKSRLLSDRFSAERPKGSFSTLEIQRTEQGDSAMYLCATFSTGGYEQYFGPGTRLTVT.

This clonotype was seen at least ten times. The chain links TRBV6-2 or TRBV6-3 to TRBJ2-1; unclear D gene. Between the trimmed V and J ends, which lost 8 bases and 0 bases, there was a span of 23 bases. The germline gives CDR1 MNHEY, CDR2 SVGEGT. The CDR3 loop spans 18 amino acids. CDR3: CASRNTRSRKSSYNEQFF. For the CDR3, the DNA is TGTGCCAGCCGCAACACGCGGTCGCGAAAGAGCTCCTACAATGAGCAGTTCTTC.

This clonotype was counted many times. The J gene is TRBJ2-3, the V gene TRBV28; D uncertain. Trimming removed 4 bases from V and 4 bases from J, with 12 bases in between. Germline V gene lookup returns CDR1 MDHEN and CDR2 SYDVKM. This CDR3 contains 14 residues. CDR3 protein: CASSSPLPPDTQYF. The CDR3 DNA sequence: TGTGCCAGCAGTTCCCCTCTCCCCCCAGATACGCAGTATTTT.

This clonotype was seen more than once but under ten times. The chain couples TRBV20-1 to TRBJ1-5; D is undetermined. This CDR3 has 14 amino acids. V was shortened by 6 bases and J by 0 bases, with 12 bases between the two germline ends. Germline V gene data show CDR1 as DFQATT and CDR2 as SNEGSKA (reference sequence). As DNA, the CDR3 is TGCAGTGCGCCAACCGAAGATAGCAATCAGCCCCAGCATTTT. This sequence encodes CSAPTEDSNQPQHF.